The T cell receptor (beta chain) described here comes from a study of CD8 T cells in Susac syndrome. Study conclusions and caveats: As the study acknowledged, the number of individuals who were part of its TCR sequencing and HLA analysis was relatively small.

Germline values: CDR1 MNHNY, CDR2 SVGAGI (reference sequence). Trimming took 5 bases from V and 0 from J, leaving 13 bases between them. CDR3 length equals 15 residues. In the case of this clonotype: No antigen is known for it.

After extraction with the RNeasy kit, about 0.5 to 1 ug of the RNA was reverse transcribed using random hexamers. The method of amplification for TCR beta CDR3 was immunoSEQ multiplex PCR, covering 54 Vbeta and 13 Jbeta. Each CDR3 protein gets one entry after TCRdb re-called the immunoSEQ multiplex PCR reads with MiXCR. There are 210,000 or so distinct CDR3 sequences in the sample; about 93% occur only once, and roughly 0.13% lies in the top ten. Sequencing of TCR beta was undertaken in CD8+ and CD4+ T cells derived from blood. FACS enriched CD8+ TEMRA cells, while bulk CD8+ and CD4+ were negatively isolated.

The chain couples TRBV6-6 to TRBJ1-1; no clear D gene. This clonotype originated in a human donor with multiple sclerosis. The sequenced sample was CD8+ T cells from PBMCs. The CDR3 is CASSVSDGLNTEAFF. In nucleotides, the CDR3 is TGTGCCAGCAGTGTAAGTGACGGATTGAACACTGAAGCTTTCTTT.